These 4 T cell receptor beta chains were sequenced from one sample in a study of blood T cell repertoires in COVID-19. Clones were read by immunoSEQ multiplex PCR, and TCRdb kept only the in-frame ones, dropping some. The sample shows about 53,000 clones, 90% of them seen only once. Specimen: peripheral blood. The receptors were gathered from a human donor in a cohort sampled during active COVID-19.

The chain uses TRBV7-2 and TRBJ2-1, with 15 positions matching TRBD2. The CDR3 has 16 amino acids. Germline V gene lookup returns CDR1 SGHTA and CDR2 FQGNSA. Trimming took 5 bases from V and 6 from J; bases not matched to a gene: 5. The CDR3 DNA reads as TGTGCCAGCAGCCCACGGACTAGCGGGGGGGTCAATGAGCAGTTCTTC. Residues: CASSPRTSGGVNEQFF.

The chain has TRBV6-5 and TRBJ2-2; 9 bases line up with TRBD1. This CDR3 has 15 amino acids. Germline V gene sequence: CDR1 MNHEY, CDR2 SVGAGI. Losses at the gene ends were 7 bases for V and 4 bases for J; bases not matched to a gene: 7. DNA of the CDR3: TGTGCCAGCACCCAGGACAGGGGAGGCACCGGGGAGCTGTTTTTT. Encoded protein: CASTQDRGGTGELFF.

The chain uses TRBV11-2 and TRBJ2-4, with a weak D call TRBD2 (7 bases). The CDR3 consists of 14 residues. Germline V lookup: CDR1 SGHAT, CDR2 FQNNGV. The V end lost 5 bases, the J end lost 6 bases, and 14 bases lay between the germline ends. CDR3: CASSPGEGRNIQYF. CDR3 nucleotides: TGTGCCAGCAGCCCAGGGGAGGGACGAAACATTCAGTACTTC.

The rearrangement uses TRBV29-1 and TRBJ1-2, with D hard to call. The CDR3 has 15 amino acids. V was pared by 3 bases and J by 4 bases, with 18 bases between. Looked up from germline, CDR1 is SQVTM and CDR2 is ANQGSEA. For the CDR3, the DNA is TGCAGCGTTGAGGGAGGCGACATACTGGCCTATGGCTACACCTTC. Protein product: CSVEGGDILAYGYTF.